In its sample, the clone carrying this T cell receptor beta chain was seen once. Its target is unknown. Only in-frame clones appear in the TCRdb table, and some are missing; sequencing was by immunoSEQ multiplex PCR. Among about 2.1 million clones listed, 93% were seen once. CD45RO-negative cells were positively selected for CCR7, leaving out terminally differentiated effector memory CD45RA+ cells. The data were taken from a study of shared clonotypes between healthy human individuals. Across the study: The plates for each donor numbered three CD4 naive, three CD4 memory, two CD8 naive and one CD8 memory.

CDR3 size: 15 residues. Trimming took 3 bases from V and 2 from J; bases not matched to a gene: 4. The germline CDR1 and CDR2 sequences are LNHDA and SQIVND (reference sequence). Study-level findings and limits: Among a handful of donors, about 4.6% of naive CD4 clonotypes were found in common. The represented genetic and exposure-history diversity was limited by the small number of donors.

What was sequenced was naive CD8+ T cells from PBMCs. V usage is TRBV19 and J usage is TRBJ2-3, with TRBD2 identical over 8 bases. This TCR was sampled from a young man in good health. Some clones in this sample may be carry-over from other donors' samples. CDR3: CASSIVAGHTDTQYF. The CDR3 DNA reads as TGTGCCAGTAGTATCGTAGCGGGACACACAGATACGCAGTATTTT.